Listed here is a single TCR beta chain. Its antigen is undetermined. The PCR had 60 Vbeta and 13 Jbeta primers. The method was immunoSEQ multiplex PCR; TCRdb's version includes in-frame clones alone and lacks a portion of them. The sample table sets out about 53,000 clones. These data are taken from a study of cytomegalovirus exposure and HLA in healthy donors. General study findings and limits: In a later analysis, most CMV-associated TCR beta chains appeared HLA-restricted. Rates of TCR association differed by HLA locus in a later analysis, with DRB1 highest and HLA-C lowest.

The CDR3 sequence is 13 residues long. Germline V CDR1 and CDR2: LNHDA, SQIVND (reference sequence). The V gene lost 9 bases and the J gene lost 0 bases, with 9 bases spanning the gap. The sample consisted of PBMCs. The J gene is TRBJ1-3, the V gene TRBV19; D uncertain. The receptor was isolated from a man between 18 and 29 years old in good health and CMV-seropositive. For the CDR3, the DNA is TGTGCCAGCAAAAAGAGCTCTGGAAACACCATATATTTT. This translates into CASKKSSGNTIYF.